This T cell receptor beta chain was obtained from a study of T cells in Graves' hyperthyroidism and ophthalmopathy. Findings of the study overall: Blood also held most thyroid clonotypes expanded beyond 0.001.

Together with thyroid ultrasound, orbital computed tomography, serum thyroxine and TRAb, clinical symptoms were used for diagnoses. This clonotype was observed many times. Its antigen is as yet unknown. Germline CDR1 reads KGHSH; CDR2 reads LQKENI. With V trimmed by 6 bases and J by 2 bases, 14 bases remained unmatched. The CDR3 is 17 residues long. RNA transcripts gave rise to amplified TCR beta CDR3 regions. The TCR CDR3 was amplified in a first-round RT-PCR using the HTBI primer set. TCRdb processed the multiplex PCR reads anew with MiXCR; each CDR3 protein has one entry. The top ten clones hold almost 8% of a sample with about 400,000 distinct CDR3 sequences, approximately 15% of them seen once.

The clonotype originates from a woman under 30 with Graves' hyperthyroidism. This sequence joins TRBV18 and TRBJ2-7; TRBD2 matches 9 bases. Sequenced input: blood. This CDR3 reads CASSLTSRLAVPYEQYF. DNA of the CDR3: TGTGCCAGCTCCCTTACCTCGAGACTAGCGGTCCCCTACGAGCAGTACTTC.